These 22 T cell receptor beta chains originate from one sample sequenced in a study of T cells in Graves' hyperthyroidism and ophthalmopathy. What was amplified from RNA transcripts were TCR beta CDR3 regions. HTBI primers were the set used in a first-round RT-PCR of the TCR CDR3. TCRdb reprocessed the multiplex PCR reads with MiXCR, giving one entry per CDR3 protein. The sample consists of hundreds of thousands of distinct CDR3 sequences, roughly 40% of them appearing once. What was sequenced was blood. Receptors originate from a man aged 18-30 years with Graves' hyperthyroidism.

This clonotype was recorded only once. V is TRBV15 and J is TRBJ2-3; a weak D match, TRBD2 (6 bases). Germline-derived CDR1 and CDR2 are LNHNV and YYDKDF (reference sequence). Trimming removed 7 bases from V and 8 bases from J, with 10 bases in between. The CDR3 has 11 residues. CDR3 sequence reads: CATTEGFTQYF. Written as DNA, the CDR3 is TGTGCCACCACGGAGGGGTTTACGCAGTATTTT.

V usage is TRBV10-3 and J usage is TRBJ2-2, with TRBD1 matching 10 bases. This CDR3 has 17 residues. With V trimmed by 5 bases and J by 0 bases, 6 bases remained unmatched. Germline CDR1 ENHRY, CDR2 SYGVKD. The CDR3, as DNA: TGTGCCATCAGTAAACCAGGGACAGGGGCGAACACCGGGGAGCTGTTTTTT. It yields the protein CAISKPGTGANTGELFF.

This clonotype was observed many times. This rearrangement joins TRBV7-7 to TRBJ1-6, with D uncertain. This CDR3 is built from 12 residues. Looked up from germline, CDR1 is SSHAT and CDR2 is FNYEAQ (reference sequence). The CDR3 loop reads CALPGDISPLHF. Here the CDR3 DNA reads TGTGCTCTCCCCGGCGACATTTCACCCCTCCACTTT.

This clonotype was seen at least ten times. The chain couples TRBV4-1 to TRBJ1-5; D remains ambiguous. This CDR3 comprises 14 residues. V was clipped by 3 bases and J by 0 bases, with 6 bases between them. CDR1 is MGHRA and CDR2 is YSYEKL in the germline V gene. DNA of the CDR3: TGCGCCAGCAGCCAGTTCCATAGCAATCAGCCCCAGCATTTT. Translating it yields CASSQFHSNQPQHF.

CDR3 protein: CASSGGDRQPQHF. The DNA of the CDR3 is TGTGCCAGCAGCGGAGGGGACAGACAGCCCCAGCATTTT. J is TRBJ1-5 and V is TRBV9; TRBD1 aligns across 7 bases. Germline loops: CDR1 SGDLS, CDR2 YYNGEE. The CDR3 is made up of 13 amino acids. V gave up 3 bases and J gave up 7 bases; unmatched junction bases: 4.

About this clonotype itself: Given the absence of the conserved phenylalanine or tryptophan at the CDR3 end, a read error is likely. The chain recombines TRBV9 with TRBJ2-7; the match to TRBD1 covers 9 bases. This CDR3 region has 15 residues. Looked up from germline, CDR1 is SGDLS and CDR2 is YYNGEE. J lost 7 bases, V lost 0 bases, and 8 bases had no gene match. CDR3 region: CASSVGGTGLGEQYL. CDR3 in DNA: TGTGCCAGCAGCGTAGGGGGGACAGGGCTGGGAGAGCAGTACCTC.

This clonotype was counted a few times. The CDR3 sequence: CASSLELHEETQYF. Written as DNA, the CDR3 is TGTGCCAGCAGCTTGGAATTACACGAAGAGACCCAGTACTTC. The V and J genes are TRBV5-6 and TRBJ2-5; no reliable D call. This CDR3 contains 14 residues. Germline CDR1 and CDR2: SGHDT and YYEEEE. The ends were cut back, 0 bases at V and 3 bases at J, with 9 bases in the middle.

The CDR3 loop reads CASRGALTEAFF. CDR3 DNA: TGTGCCAGCAGGGGGGCCCTCACTGAAGCTTTCTTT. The rearrangement joins TRBV2 to TRBJ1-1; D is possibly TRBD1 (6 bases). With 6 bases removed from V and 4 bases from J, the gap between germline ends came to 9 bases. CDR3 size: 12 residues. Germline V gene data show CDR1 as SNHLY and CDR2 as FYNNEI.

J is TRBJ2-1 and V is TRBV7-1, with 14 bases aligning to TRBD2. TRBV7-1 is recorded as an ORF, its role being uncertain. The CDR3 consists of 15 residues. The J segment lost 6 bases and the V segment lost 3 bases, leaving 1 base of the junction unmatched. The CDR3 sequence: CASSSTSGGANEQFF. DNA of the CDR3: TGTGCCAGCAGCTCGACTAGCGGGGGGGCCAATGAGCAGTTCTTC.

This chain joins TRBV7-2 and TRBJ2-7, with D tentatively TRBD1 (6 bases). The CDR3 loop spans 14 amino acids. The germline gives CDR1 SGHTA, CDR2 FQGNSA. V was clipped by 6 bases and J by 5 bases, with 17 bases between them. The CDR3 bases are TGTGCCAGCAGAAGGACAGCCCTAGGCAACGAGCAGTACTTC. Translated: CASRRTALGNEQYF.

On this clonotype: One end of the junction is discordant with germline, which a read error may explain. The chain carries TRBV12-3 or TRBV12-4 and TRBJ1-5; perhaps TRBD1 as D (5 bases). CDR3 length: 14 amino acids. DNA for the CDR3: TGTGCCAGCAGTTTTGTGCCGAGGGGTCAGTCCCAGCATTTT. This gives the protein CASSFVPRGQSQHF.

This clonotype appeared many times. The rearrangement uses TRBV7-9 and TRBJ1-4, with a tentative D call TRBD1 (5 bases). Trimming pared 5 bases from V and 8 bases from J, leaving 18 bases between. The CDR3 runs 15 residues. In germline, CDR1 is SEHNR, CDR2 FQNEAQ (reference sequence). The chain's CDR3 is CASSPNVGVSEKLFF. CDR3 nucleotide sequence: TGTGCCAGCAGCCCTAATGTAGGGGTTAGCGAAAAACTGTTTTTT.

The J gene is TRBJ1-6, the V gene TRBV9; D remains unclear. Germline V gives CDR1 SGDLS, CDR2 YYNGEE. This CDR3 comprises 16 residues. Between the trimmed V and J ends, which lost 2 bases and 0 bases, there was a span of 9 bases. CDR3 sequence (DNA): TGTGCCAGCAGCGTGACGGCCAGCTCCTATAATTCACCCCTCCACTTT. Its translation: CASSVTASSYNSPLHF.

Concerning this clonotype: A much larger clone differs by one base, so this may be a read error. The chain uses TRBV7-9 and TRBJ2-7; no definite D call. This CDR3 has 13 residues. The germline gives CDR1 SEHNR, CDR2 FQNEAQ (reference sequence). Trimming took off 2 bases at V and 1 base at J, with 6 bases between the two ends. DNA for the CDR3: TGTGCCAGCAGCTTACCGGTTTCCTACGAGCAGTACTTC. It is translated as CASSLPVSYEQYF.

The chain uses TRBV4-1 and TRBJ2-7; D possibly corresponds to TRBD2 (6 bases). Germline CDR1 MGHRA, CDR2 YSYEKL. The CDR3 loop spans 15 amino acids. V shed 0 bases and J shed 3 bases, with 12 bases lying between them. DNA for the CDR3: TGCGCCAGCAGCCAAGAACGACTAGGGGACTACGAGCAGTACTTC. It yields the protein CASSQERLGDYEQYF.

The chain combines TRBV20-1 with TRBJ1-1; weak D call: TRBD1 (5 bases). The ends were cut back, 1 base at V and 1 base at J, with 13 bases in the middle. Germline V lookup: CDR1 DFQATT, CDR2 SNEGSKA (reference sequence). This CDR3 comprises 15 residues. DNA for the CDR3: TGCAGTGCTAGAGCCCCCCGACAGACGAACACTGAAGCTTTCTTT. It codes for CSARAPRQTNTEAFF.

This clonotype has a count of ten or more. J is TRBJ2-7 and V is TRBV29-1; 9 nucleotides align to TRBD1. CDR1 is SQVTM and CDR2 is ANQGSEA in the germline V gene. J lost 7 bases, V lost 8 bases, and 21 bases had no gene match. The CDR3 spans 16 residues. CDR3 bases: TGCAGCCCACTTCTCCAAACCGGGACAGGGCCTGAAGAGCAGTACTTC. Translation gives CSPLLQTGTGPEEQYF.

This chain links TRBV11-2 with TRBJ1-2; the match to TRBD1 covers 10 bases. Trimming at V came to 0 bases and at J to 7 bases, leaving 5 bases not matched to a gene. Germline CDR1 is SGHAT and CDR2 is FQNNGV. This CDR3 contains 15 residues. The CDR3, as DNA: TGTGCCAGCAGCTTAGAGGGACAGGGGAGAGGTGGCTACACCTTC. Its translation: CASSLEGQGRGGYTF.

There are many counts of this clonotype. The gene calls are TRBV2 and TRBJ2-1, with TRBD2 as a possible D gene (6 bases). Trimming stripped 5 bases from V and 0 bases from J, with 11 bases between. The CDR3 loop spans 15 amino acids. CDR1 and CDR2 from the germline V gene are SNHLY and FYNNEI. As DNA, the CDR3 is TGTGCCAGCAGTCGCGGGGTCAACTCCTACAATGAGCAGTTCTTC. It yields the protein CASSRGVNSYNEQFF.

This clonotype showed up just a few times. A read error may account for a junction end that differs from germline. This sequence joins TRBV4-1 and TRBJ1-1; no definite D call. Per the germline V gene, CDR1 is MGHRA and CDR2 is YSYEKL. The CDR3 spans 14 residues. The DNA for the CDR3 is TGTGCCAGCAGCCAAGATCTTCTGAACACTGAAGCTTTCTTT. Residues: CASSQDLLNTEAFF.

Many counts were recorded for this clonotype. V and J are TRBV19 and TRBJ1-1; D not resolved. The CDR3 spans 15 residues. Germline-derived CDR1 and CDR2 are LNHDA and SQIVND (reference sequence). Trimming took 6 bases from V and 4 from J, leaving 18 bases between them. CDR3 sequence: CASSARWVGGTEAFF. Written as DNA, the CDR3 is TGTGCCAGTAGCGCGAGGTGGGTAGGCGGCACTGAAGCTTTCTTT. The whole variable domain, remainder taken from reference TRBV19 and TRBJ1-1, is DGGITQSPKYLFRKEGQNVTLSCEQNLNHDAMYWYRQDPGQGLRLIYYSQIVNDFQKGDIAEGYSVSREKKESFPLTVTSAQKNPTAFYLCASSARWVGGTEAFFGQGTRLTVV.

This chain connects TRBV20-1 to TRBJ1-5, with 7 nucleotides matching TRBD1. Looked up from germline, CDR1 is DFQATT and CDR2 is SNEGSKA (reference sequence). This CDR3 is 17 amino acids long. V lost 2 bases to trimming and J lost 4 bases; unmatched junction nucleotides: 14. The CDR3 DNA follows: TGCAGTGCTAGAAGAAGGGGGCCAAATACGGGGAATCAGCCCCAGCATTTT. It is translated as CSARRRGPNTGNQPQHF.